This paragraph reports one T cell receptor (beta chain). The identical CDR3 is also encoded by other nucleotide sequences in the sample. Germline-derived CDR1 and CDR2 are ENHRY and SYGVKD. The CDR3 has 14 amino acids. The junction had 4 bases not matched to a gene; V was cut back by 6 bases and J by 1 base. This specimen belongs to a study of blood T cell repertoires in COVID-19. Study background: Material from acute and convalescent COVID-19 was sourced from the United States, Italy and Spain.

Seattle patients were enrolled during active infection and followed longitudinally. Study processing details: It was from reference gene primer amplification that nucleated cell counts were estimated. Here immunoSEQ multiplex PCR was the method, and the copy in TCRdb shows in-frame clones only, minus some. D and trimming were read from the DNA, whereas the V and J calls and clone size are those reported in that table. The data hold roughly 240,000 clones, with roughly 86% observed a single time. The rearrangement uses TRBV10-3 and TRBJ1-1; 8 nucleotides match TRBD1. This sequence was found in a woman aged 80 or over with COVID-19, enrolled during active disease. Sequences were obtained from peripheral blood. The CDR3 DNA sequence: TGTGCCATCAGAGGACAGGGCGGGAACACTGAAGCTTTCTTT. It is translated as CAIRGQGGNTEAFF.